The 16 T cell receptor beta chains below all came from one sample that was sequenced in a study of T-cell reconstitution after alpha-beta-depleted transplantation in children. Preparation of the TCRbeta library involved a method that used unique molecular identifiers. TCRdb re-called the PCR reads with MiXCR, one entry per CDR3 protein. This sample has roughly 590,000 distinct CDR3 sequences, with roughly 15% found just once. This specimen consisted of PBMCs from the stem cell graft donor, obtained from the stem cell graft. These receptors came from a human donor who donated a stem cell graft to a child with acute myeloid leukemia.

This clonotype has more than one count but fewer than ten. This chain uses TRBV7-9 with TRBJ2-7; either TRBD1 or TRBD2 may supply D (5 bases each). Germline V CDR1 and CDR2: SEHNR, FQNEAQ (reference sequence). The CDR3 contains 13 residues. The ends were cut back, 6 bases at V and 0 bases at J, with 9 bases in the middle. CDR3 DNA sequence: TGTGCCAGCAGGACCGGGACCTCCTACGAGCAGTACTTC. Its translation is CASRTGTSYEQYF.

There are a few counts of this clonotype. This chain links TRBV7-8 with TRBJ2-7; 8 nucleotides match TRBD1. The CDR3 loop spans 15 amino acids. The germline CDR1 and CDR2 sequences are SGHVS and FQNEAQ. J gave up 2 bases and V 3 bases, and 6 bases lay outside the gene matches. This chain's CDR3 is CASSFGQGVAYEQYV. In DNA form, the CDR3 reads TGTGCCAGCAGCTTTGGACAGGGAGTGGCCTACGAGCAGTACGTC.

This clonotype was counted at least ten times. This chain connects TRBV20-1 to TRBJ2-3; D gene ambiguous. Germline CDR1 DFQATT, CDR2 SNEGSKA (reference sequence). CDR3 length: 12 residues. The V gene lost 7 bases and the J gene lost 2 bases, with 10 bases spanning the gap. The CDR3 reads CSVGANTDTQYF. Written as DNA, the CDR3 is TGCAGTGTAGGTGCGAACACAGATACGCAGTATTTT.

The chain is built from TRBV6-1 and TRBJ1-5, with D possibly matching TRBD1 (5 bases). This CDR3 contains 14 residues. Germline V gene sequence: CDR1 MNHNS, CDR2 SASEGT. Trimming removed 9 bases from V and 3 bases from J, with 15 bases in between. As DNA, the CDR3 is TGTGCCAGTAGGGCGGGGGGAATCAATCAGCCCCAGCATTTT. Translation gives CASRAGGINQPQHF.

At least ten counts were recorded for this clonotype. The V and J genes are TRBV20-1 and TRBJ2-1, with D possibly called TRBD1 or TRBD2 (5 bases each). V was cut by 3 bases and J by 0 bases, with 18 bases left in between. Germline assignment: CDR1 DFQATT and CDR2 SNEGSKA (reference sequence). This CDR3 contains 17 residues. The CDR3 DNA reads TGCAGTGCTAGTCCACCCAGCGGAGACAGCTCCTACAATGAGCAGTTCTTC. It encodes CSASPPSGDSSYNEQFF.

This clonotype was recorded many times. J is TRBJ2-7 and V is TRBV20-1; TRBD2 matches 10 bases. After removal of 0 bases from V and 5 bases from J, the junction contained 7 bases not matched to a gene. CDR3 length: 15 residues. Germline lookup yields CDR1 DFQATT and CDR2 SNEGSKA (reference sequence). This CDR3 reads CSARDGLAGADEQYV. The DNA for the CDR3 is TGCAGTGCTAGAGATGGGCTAGCGGGGGCGGACGAGCAGTACGTC.

The rearrangement joins TRBV2 to TRBJ2-7, with D perhaps TRBD1 (6 bases). Trimming cost V 5 bases and J 5 bases, with 13 bases left between them. The germline CDR1 and CDR2 sequences are SNHLY and FYNNEI. The CDR3 runs 13 residues. The CDR3 nucleotides read TGTGCCAGCAGTCGCGACAGGTTTGACGAGCAGTACTTC. This translates into CASSRDRFDEQYF.

This chain connects TRBV20-1 to TRBJ2-1; D possibly matches TRBD1 or TRBD2 (5 bases each). There are 19 residues in the CDR3. The V end lost 3 bases, the J end lost 3 bases, and 27 bases lay between the germline ends. Germline V gene sequence: CDR1 DFQATT, CDR2 SNEGSKA (reference sequence). CDR3 region: CSASPYAEFGATHYNEQFF. The CDR3 nucleotides read TGCAGTGCTAGCCCCTACGCCGAGTTCGGGGCGACCCACTACAATGAGCAGTTCTTC.

The rearrangement joins TRBV28 to TRBJ1-5; TRBD1 might be the D (6 bases). Trimming shortened V by 6 bases and J by 3 bases, and 21 bases separated the two germline ends. The germline V gene has CDR1 MDHEN and CDR2 SYDVKM. This CDR3 spans 17 amino acids. The CDR3 coding sequence is TGTGCCAGCAGGCGGGTGCGTTACAGACAGGACAATCAGCCCCAGCATTTT. Amino acid sequence: CASRRVRYRQDNQPQHF. The full variable domain, with the rest looked up from reference TRBV28 and TRBJ1-5, is DVKVTQSSRYLVKRTGEKVFLECVQDMDHENMFWYRQDPGLGLRLIYFSYDVKMKEKGDIPEGYSVSREKKERFSLILESASTNQTSMYLCASRRVRYRQDNQPQHFGDGTRLSIL.

Ten or more counts support this clonotype. V gene TRBV6-5 combines with J gene TRBJ1-5; 9 bases fit TRBD1. Germline-derived CDR1 and CDR2 are MNHEY and SVGAGI. The J segment lost 7 bases and the V segment lost 3 bases, leaving 4 bases of the junction unmatched. CDR3 length: 14 residues. The CDR3 DNA follows: TGTGCCAGCAGTTATACGACAGGGGGGCAGCCCCAGCATTTT. It encodes CASSYTTGGQPQHF.

This clonotype was detected many times. This chain joins TRBV7-9 and TRBJ2-1; D gene ambiguous. This CDR3 region has 11 residues. Per the germline V gene, CDR1 is SEHNR and CDR2 is FQNEAQ (reference sequence). The germline V and J ends were trimmed by 2 bases and 9 bases, with 5 bases remaining between them. For the CDR3, the DNA is TGTGCCAGCAGCTTACAAAGTGAGCAGTTCTTC. Its protein product is CASSLQSEQFF.

At least ten counts were recorded for this clonotype. This rearrangement joins TRBV7-9 to TRBJ2-5, with D possibly matching TRBD1 (5 bases). Germline lookup yields CDR1 SEHNR and CDR2 FQNEAQ (reference sequence). V was clipped by 5 bases and J by 13 bases, with 17 bases between them. There are 12 residues in the CDR3. Here the CDR3 DNA reads TGTGCCAGCAGCGATCGACAGCCCCCCTGGTACTTC. This translates into CASSDRQPPWYF.

This clonotype has at least ten counts. V usage is TRBV7-2 and J usage is TRBJ2-1; D remains unclear. Trimming pared 5 bases from V and 8 bases from J, leaving 19 bases between. This CDR3 has 15 residues. Germline CDR1 is SGHTA and CDR2 is FQGNSA. CDR3 nucleotides: TGTGCCAGCAGCCGCGGCTCTAACCTTCGCGATGAGCAGTTCTTC. It encodes CASSRGSNLRDEQFF.

This clonotype has just a few counts. This chain connects TRBV7-2 to TRBJ2-2; possibly TRBD1 for D (7 bases). V lost 8 bases and J 7 bases, leaving 17 bases between the germline ends. Germline V gives CDR1 SGHTA, CDR2 FQGNSA. The CDR3 totals 14 residues. CDR3 coding DNA: TGTGCCAGCCGCCGGAGGGGGCGAGACGGGGAGCTGTTTTTT. It translates to CASRRRGRDGELFF.

The chain recombines TRBV24-1 with TRBJ1-5, with TRBD1 as a possible D gene (5 bases). CDR1 is KGHDR, CDR2 SFDVKD, per germline. This CDR3 has 13 residues. The ends were cut back, 9 bases at V and 3 bases at J, with 11 bases in the middle. This chain's CDR3 is CATQGESNQPQHF. The CDR3 nucleotides are TGTGCCACCCAGGGCGAGTCCAATCAGCCCCAGCATTTT.

The rearrangement uses TRBV5-1 and TRBJ2-7; TRBD1 aligns across 8 bases. The junction had 7 bases not matched to a gene; V was cut back by 1 base and J by 4 bases. The germline CDR1 and CDR2 sequences are SGHRS and YFSETQ. This CDR3 comprises 15 residues. CDR3 region: CASSLSQGARYEQYF. CDR3 in DNA: TGCGCCAGCAGCTTGTCGCAGGGGGCACGGTACGAGCAGTACTTC.